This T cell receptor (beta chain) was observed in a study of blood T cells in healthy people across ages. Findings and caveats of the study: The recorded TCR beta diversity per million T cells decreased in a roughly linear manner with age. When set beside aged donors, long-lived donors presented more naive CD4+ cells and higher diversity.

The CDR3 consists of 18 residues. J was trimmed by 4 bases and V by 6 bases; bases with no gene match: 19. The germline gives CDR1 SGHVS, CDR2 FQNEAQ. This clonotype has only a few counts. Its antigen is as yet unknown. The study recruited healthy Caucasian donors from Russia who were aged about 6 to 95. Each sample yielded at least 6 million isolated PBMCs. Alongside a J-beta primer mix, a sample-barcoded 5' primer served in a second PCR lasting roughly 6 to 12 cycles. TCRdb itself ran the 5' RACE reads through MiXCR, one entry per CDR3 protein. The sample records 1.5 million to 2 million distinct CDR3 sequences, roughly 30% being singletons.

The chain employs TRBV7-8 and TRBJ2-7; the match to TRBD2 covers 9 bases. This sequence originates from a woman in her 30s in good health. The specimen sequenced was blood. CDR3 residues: CASSQTPMGGRDIYEQYF. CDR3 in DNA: TGTGCCAGCAGTCAGACCCCAATGGGCGGGAGGGATATTTACGAGCAGTACTTC.